This TCR beta chain was sequenced during a study of shared clonotypes between healthy human individuals. Study-level results: It was only blood that was sampled, and tissue repertoires likely differ.

Repertoires were generated with immunoSEQ multiplex PCR, while TCRdb's copy carries only in-frame clones and drops some. The profile covers some 2,000,000 clones, with about 95% appearing a single time and 0.85% to 1.2% taken by the ten largest. Naive CD8 cells comprised CD45RO-negative, CCR7-positively selected cells, excluding terminally differentiated effector memory CD45RA+ cells. As regards this clone: What it binds is not known.

The CDR3 spans 14 residues. The V gene lost 3 bases and the J gene lost 4 bases, with 11 bases spanning the gap. The germline V gene has CDR1 MNHEY and CDR2 SMNVEV (reference sequence). Sequencing was carried out using naive CD8+ T cells sorted from blood. This clonotype was sampled from a man aged 18 to 29 in good health. The genes are TRBV27 and TRBJ2-3; D unclear. CDR3 loop: CASSFFWAADTQYF. As DNA, the CDR3 is TGTGCCAGCAGTTTCTTTTGGGCCGCAGATACGCAGTATTTT.